This T cell receptor beta chain was found in a study of blood T cell repertoires in COVID-19. Study information: Donors in the United States, Italy and Spain gave samples during acute or convalescent COVID-19. PBMCs, B-cell-depleted T cells, or T cells provided the cDNA or gDNA that made up the material.

J gave up 0 bases and V 5 bases, and 7 bases lay outside the gene matches. The CDR3 runs 17 residues. The germline gives CDR1 KGHSH, CDR2 LQKENI. In the authors' methods: Estimation of nucleated cell counts relied on the amplification of reference gene primers. Only in-frame clones appear in the TCRdb table, and some are missing; sequencing was by immunoSEQ multiplex PCR. The D gene and trimming were derived from the DNA, and the V and J assignments and clone size from that table. The data show about 130,000 clones, roughly 80% seen once. The material sequenced was peripheral blood. J is TRBJ2-6 and V is TRBV18; 7 positions match TRBD1. This receptor was taken from a woman older than 75 with acute or convalescent COVID-19. CDR3 amino acids: CASSGDRPSSGANVLTF. For the CDR3, the DNA is TGTGCCAGCTCAGGGGACAGACCCAGCTCTGGGGCCAACGTCCTGACTTTC.